The T cell receptor beta chain described here comes from a study of blood T cell repertoires in COVID-19. Background on the study: Italy, Spain and the United States were the sources of the convalescent and acute COVID-19 samples. T cells, B-cell-depleted T cells, or PBMCs supplied cDNA or gDNA.

Original processing methods: From reference gene primer amplification, estimates of nucleated cell counts were derived. TCRdb's table, derived via immunoSEQ multiplex PCR, lists solely in-frame clones and lacks some. V, J and clone size are taken as reported in that table, and D and trimming were inferred from the DNA itself. The sample gives 80,000 to 100,000 clones, 70% to 90% of which show up once; approximately 4.9% is in the top ten. Trimming pared 4 bases from V and 6 bases from J, leaving 13 bases between. This CDR3 is 15 amino acids long. Germline V CDR1 and CDR2: LNHDA, SQIVND (reference sequence).

The sequenced sample consisted of peripheral blood. The gene calls are TRBV19 and TRBJ1-6; D not resolved. The receptor's source is a man aged 65 to 85 with acute or convalescent COVID-19. Here the CDR3 reads CASSTRVSGNSPLHF. The CDR3 DNA is TGTGCCAGTAGTACTCGGGTGAGTGGTAATTCACCCCTCCACTTT.